This T cell receptor (beta chain) was identified in a study of T cell responses to AZD1222 COVID-19 vaccine. Study results and limitations: Spike-specific TCR breadth and depth grew following two AZD1222 doses. In the spike-specific TCR repertoire, nearly half reportedly target unmutated variant regions. Donors in the cohort were predominantly white British and more often female, and clonal diversity was possibly underestimated.

Data came from immunoSEQ multiplex PCR; TCRdb stores just in-frame clones and leaves some out. The sample consists of 120,000 to 150,000 clones, 88% of them appearing once. The CDR3 sequence is 13 residues long. From germline, CDR1 is KGHDR and CDR2 SFDVKD. Trimming removed 1 base from V and 6 bases from J, with 8 bases in between. This clone occurred once. The antigen is unknown. This receptor was obtained from an adult who received the MenACWY meningococcal vaccine as a control. The input for sequencing was peripheral blood, taken 28 days after the second dose of the MenACWY control vaccine. The chain combines TRBV24-1 with TRBJ1-1, with unresolved D. CDR3 residues: CATSDFDGAEAFF. CDR3 DNA: TGTGCCACCAGTGATTTCGACGGCGCTGAAGCTTTCTTT.